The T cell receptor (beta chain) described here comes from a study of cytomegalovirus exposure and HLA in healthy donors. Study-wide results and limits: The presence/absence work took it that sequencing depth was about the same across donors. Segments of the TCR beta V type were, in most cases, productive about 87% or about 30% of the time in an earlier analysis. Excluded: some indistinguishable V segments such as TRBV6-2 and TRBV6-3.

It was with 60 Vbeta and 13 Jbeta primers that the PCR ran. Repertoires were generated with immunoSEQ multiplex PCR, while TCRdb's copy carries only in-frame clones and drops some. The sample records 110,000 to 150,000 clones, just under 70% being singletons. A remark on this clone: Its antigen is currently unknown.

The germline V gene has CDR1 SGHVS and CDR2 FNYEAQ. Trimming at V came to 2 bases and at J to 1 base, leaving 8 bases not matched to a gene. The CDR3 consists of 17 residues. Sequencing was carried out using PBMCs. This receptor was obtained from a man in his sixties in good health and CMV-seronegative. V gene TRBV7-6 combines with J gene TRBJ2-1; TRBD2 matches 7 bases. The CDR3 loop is CASSLFGGSPSYNEQFF. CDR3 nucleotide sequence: TGTGCCAGCAGCTTATTCGGCGGGAGTCCATCCTACAATGAGCAGTTCTTC.